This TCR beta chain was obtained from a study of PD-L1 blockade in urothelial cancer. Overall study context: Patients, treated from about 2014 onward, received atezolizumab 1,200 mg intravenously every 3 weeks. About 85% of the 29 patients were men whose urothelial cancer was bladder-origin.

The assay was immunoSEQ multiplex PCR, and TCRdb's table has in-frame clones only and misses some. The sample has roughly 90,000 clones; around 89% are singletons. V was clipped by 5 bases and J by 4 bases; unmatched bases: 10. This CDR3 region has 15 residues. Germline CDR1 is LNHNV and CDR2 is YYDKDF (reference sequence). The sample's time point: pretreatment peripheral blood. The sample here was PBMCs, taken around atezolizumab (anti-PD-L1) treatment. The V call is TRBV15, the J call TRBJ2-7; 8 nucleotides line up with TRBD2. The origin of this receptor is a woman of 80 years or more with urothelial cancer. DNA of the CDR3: TGTGCCACCAGCCCCACAGCGGGAGTCCCGTACGAGCAGTACTTC. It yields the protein CATSPTAGVPYEQYF.